What follows are 4 T cell receptor beta chains derived from one specimen sequenced in a study of tumor and adjacent non-tumor tissue in lung cancer. RNA was extracted from bulk tissue without any cell sorting. Three rounds of nested PCR, following a modified ARM-PCR protocol, produced the TCRbeta library. TCRdb reprocessed the multiplex PCR reads via MiXCR and lists one record per CDR3 protein. The repertoire holds 60,000 to 95,000 distinct CDR3 sequences, more than 60% seen once, with roughly 12% in the top ten. Sequenced sample: lung tumor tissue. The receptors were sampled from a woman between 45 and 60 years old with non-small cell lung cancer.

A word on this clonotype: The junction shows a germline mismatch at one end, possibly a read error. This chain joins TRBV6-1 and TRBJ2-1; the D is unclear. Germline V gives CDR1 MNHNS, CDR2 SASEGT. The CDR3 loop spans 14 amino acids. CDR3 loop: CASSEEPRSNEQLF. CDR3 DNA: TGTGCCAGCAGTGAAGAACCCAGGTCCAATGAGCAGCTTTTC.

The chain links TRBV11-2 to TRBJ2-1; 9 bases align to TRBD2. This CDR3 contains 20 residues. J lost 7 bases, V lost 3 bases, and 22 bases had no gene match. CDR1 SGHAT and CDR2 FQNNGV come from the germline V gene. The CDR3 reads CASSLFWSLAGLRAYNEQFF. CDR3 in DNA: TGTGCCAGCAGCTTGTTCTGGTCTCTAGCGGGATTAAGAGCTTATAATGAGCAGTTCTTC.

Details on this clonotype: This may be a read error: a much more frequent sequence differs by one nucleotide. V gene TRBV14 combines with J gene TRBJ1-5, with D unclear. The assigned J gene may be wrong: the sequence end matches TRBJ2-3 better. CDR3 length: 13 amino acids. CDR1 and CDR2 (germline): SGHDN, FVKESK. This CDR3 reads CASSPQTNQSQYF. CDR3 in DNA: TGTGCCAGCAGCCCACAAACTAATCAGTCCCAGTATTTT.

To note about this clonotype: This clone may be a read error of a much larger clone one base away. Since the CDR3 does not end with the conserved phenylalanine or tryptophan, this likely comes from a read error. The chain joins TRBV20-1 to TRBJ2-2, with TRBD2 matching 15 bases. Germline CDR1 is DFQATT and CDR2 is SNEGSKA (reference sequence). The V segment lost 4 bases and the J segment 5 bases; nucleotides outside the gene matches: 5. The CDR3 covers 16 residues. The DNA for the CDR3 is TGCAGTGCTAACGGACTAGCGGGAGGGCCAACCGGGGAGCTGTTTCTT. As protein: CSANGLAGGPTGELFL.